Following are 5 T cell receptor beta chains from one sample sequenced in a study of cytomegalovirus exposure and HLA in healthy donors. 60 Vbeta and 13 Jbeta primers were used in PCR. Repertoires were generated with immunoSEQ multiplex PCR, while TCRdb's copy carries only in-frame clones and drops some. The sample includes some 56,000 clones, roughly three fifths of them seen just once. Specimen: PBMCs. Receptor source: a human donor in good health.

The V call is TRBV5-6, the J call TRBJ1-5, with 7 nucleotides matching TRBD1. Looked up from germline, CDR1 is SGHDT and CDR2 is YYEEEE. The CDR3 sequence is 16 residues long. Trimming cost V 4 bases and J 9 bases; bases outside gene matches: 16. The CDR3 region has the DNA TGTGCCAGCAGCCCAGGGACAGCACGTTTGGGGCGGCCCCAGCATTTT. Its translation: CASSPGTARLGRPQHF.

A few counts support this clone. The V call is TRBV6-5, the J call TRBJ1-1; maybe TRBD1 (5 bases). The germline V and J ends were trimmed by 0 bases and 3 bases, with 11 bases remaining between them. Germline V gives CDR1 MNHEY, CDR2 SVGAGI. This CDR3 has 15 amino acids. The CDR3: CASSYSGQADTEAFF. CDR3 bases: TGTGCCAGCAGTTACTCGGGGCAGGCGGACACTGAAGCTTTCTTT.

V usage is TRBV2 and J usage is TRBJ1-5; D is possibly TRBD1 (6 bases). The germline gives CDR1 SNHLY, CDR2 FYNNEI. Trimming removed 6 bases at V and 7 bases at J, with 19 bases between. CDR3 length: 15 residues. The CDR3: CASSARGGDWQPQHF. In DNA form, the CDR3 reads TGTGCCAGCAGCGCCAGAGGGGGAGATTGGCAGCCCCAGCATTTT. Combining the CDR3 with reference TRBV2 and TRBJ1-5 gives the whole variable domain EPEVTQTPSHQVTQMGQEVILRCVPISNHLYFYWYRQILGQKVEFLVSFYNNEISEKSEIFDDQFSVERPDGSNFTLKIRSTKLEDSAMYFCASSARGGDWQPQHFGDGTRLSIL.

V and J are TRBV14 and TRBJ2-6; 8 bases are a match to TRBD1. V lost 4 bases, J lost 0 bases, and 5 bases stayed unmatched. The CDR3 contains 17 residues. Germline V gene data show CDR1 as SGHDN and CDR2 as FVKESK. The CDR3 is CASSRGTGISGANVLTF. CDR3 sequence (DNA): TGTGCCAGCAGCCGAGGGACAGGAATCTCTGGGGCCAACGTCCTGACTTTC.

This clone was found a few times. This sequence joins TRBV6-5 and TRBJ2-3, with D possibly TRBD1 on 6 matching bases. Germline V gene sequence: CDR1 MNHEY, CDR2 SVGAGI. V lost 7 bases and J lost 4, with 18 bases in between. The CDR3 runs to 15 residues. CDR3 DNA sequence: TGTGCCAGCACCCTGGGGGTGGGGGCCTCAGATACGCAGTATTTT. Its protein is CASTLGVGASDTQYF.